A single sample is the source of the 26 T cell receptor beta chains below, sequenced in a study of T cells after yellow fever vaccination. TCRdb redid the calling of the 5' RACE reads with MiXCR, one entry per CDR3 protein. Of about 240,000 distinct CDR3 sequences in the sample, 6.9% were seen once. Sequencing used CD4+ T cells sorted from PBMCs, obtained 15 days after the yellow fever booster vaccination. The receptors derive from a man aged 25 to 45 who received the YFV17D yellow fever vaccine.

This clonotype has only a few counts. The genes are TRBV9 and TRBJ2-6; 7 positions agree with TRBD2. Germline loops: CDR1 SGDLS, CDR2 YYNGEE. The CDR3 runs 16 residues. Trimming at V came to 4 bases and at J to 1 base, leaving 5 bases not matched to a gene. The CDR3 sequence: CASSKAGGSGANVLTF. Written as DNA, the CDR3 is TGTGCCAGCAGCAAAGCCGGGGGGTCTGGGGCCAACGTCCTGACTTTC.

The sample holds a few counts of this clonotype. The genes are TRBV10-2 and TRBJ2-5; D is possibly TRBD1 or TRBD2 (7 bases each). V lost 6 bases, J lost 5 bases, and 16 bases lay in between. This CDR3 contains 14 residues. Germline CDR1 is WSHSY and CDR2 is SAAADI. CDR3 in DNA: TGCGCCAGCAGCGTACAGGGGAGGGTTGAGACCCAGTACTTC. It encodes CASSVQGRVETQYF.

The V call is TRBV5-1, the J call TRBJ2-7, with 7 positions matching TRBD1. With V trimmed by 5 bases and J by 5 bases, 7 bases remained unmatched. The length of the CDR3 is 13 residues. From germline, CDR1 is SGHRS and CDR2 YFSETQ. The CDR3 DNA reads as TGCGCCAGCAGTTCACAAGACAGGGACGAGCAGTACTTC. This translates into CASSSQDRDEQYF.

The CDR3 sequence is CASSQAGGGENIQYF. Written as DNA, the CDR3 is TGTGCCAGCAGCCAAGCGGGAGGGGGAGAAAACATTCAGTACTTC. The J gene is TRBJ2-4, the V gene TRBV4-2; TRBD2 agrees at 8 bases. Germline CDR1 LGHNA, CDR2 YNFKEQ. Trimming at V came to 1 base and at J to 5 bases, leaving 4 bases not matched to a gene. This CDR3 region has 15 residues.

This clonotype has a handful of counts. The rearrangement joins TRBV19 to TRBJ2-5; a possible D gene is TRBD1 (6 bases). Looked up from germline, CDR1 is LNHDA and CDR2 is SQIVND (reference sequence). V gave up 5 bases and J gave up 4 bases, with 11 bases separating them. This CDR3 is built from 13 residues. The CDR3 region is CASSAQGLETQYF. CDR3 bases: TGTGCCAGTAGTGCCCAGGGGTTAGAGACCCAGTACTTC.

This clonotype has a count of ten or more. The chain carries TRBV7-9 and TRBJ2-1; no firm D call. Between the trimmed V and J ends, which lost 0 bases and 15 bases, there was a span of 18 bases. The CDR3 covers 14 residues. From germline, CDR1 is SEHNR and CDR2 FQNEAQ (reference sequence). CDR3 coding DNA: TGTGCCAGCAGCTTAGCGGAGTCCCGATCTGGAGCGTTCTTC. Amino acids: CASSLAESRSGAFF.

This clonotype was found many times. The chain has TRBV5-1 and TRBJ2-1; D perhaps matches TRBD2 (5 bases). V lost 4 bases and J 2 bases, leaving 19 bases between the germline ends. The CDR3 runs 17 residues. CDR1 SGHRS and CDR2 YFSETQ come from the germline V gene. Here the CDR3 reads CASSSIGGLSTYNEQFF. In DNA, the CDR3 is TGCGCCAGCAGCAGTATCGGCGGGCTCTCTACCTACAATGAGCAGTTCTTC. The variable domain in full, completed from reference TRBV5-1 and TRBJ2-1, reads KAGVTQTPRYLIKTRGQQVTLSCSPISGHRSVSWYQQTPGQGLQFLFEYFSETQRNKGNFPGRFSGRQFSNSRSEMNVSTLELGDSALYLCASSSIGGLSTYNEQFFGPGTRLTVL.

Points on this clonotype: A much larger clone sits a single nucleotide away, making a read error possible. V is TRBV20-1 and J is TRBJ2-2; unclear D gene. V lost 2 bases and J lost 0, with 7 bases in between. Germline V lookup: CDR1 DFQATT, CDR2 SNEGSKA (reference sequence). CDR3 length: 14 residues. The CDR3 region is CSARSGPNTGELFF. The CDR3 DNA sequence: TGCAGTGCTAGATCCGGGCCGAACACCGGGGAGCTGTTTTTT.

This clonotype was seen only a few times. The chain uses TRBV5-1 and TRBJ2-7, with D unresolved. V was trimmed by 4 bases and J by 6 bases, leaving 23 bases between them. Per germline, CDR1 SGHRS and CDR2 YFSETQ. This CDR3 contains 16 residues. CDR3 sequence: CASSMLGGNIRLEQYF. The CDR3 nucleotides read TGCGCCAGCAGCATGCTCGGTGGGAATATTCGGCTCGAGCAGTACTTC. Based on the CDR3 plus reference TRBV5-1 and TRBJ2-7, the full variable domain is KAGVTQTPRYLIKTRGQQVTLSCSPISGHRSVSWYQQTPGQGLQFLFEYFSETQRNKGNFPGRFSGRQFSNSRSEMNVSTLELGDSALYLCASSMLGGNIRLEQYFGPGTRLTVT.

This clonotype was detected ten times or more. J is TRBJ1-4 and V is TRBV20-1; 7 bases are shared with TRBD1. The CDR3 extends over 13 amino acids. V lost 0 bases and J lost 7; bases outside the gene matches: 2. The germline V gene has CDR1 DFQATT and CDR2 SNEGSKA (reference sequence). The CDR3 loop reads CSARDQGGEKLFF. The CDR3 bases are TGCAGTGCTAGAGATCAGGGGGGTGAAAAACTGTTTTTT.

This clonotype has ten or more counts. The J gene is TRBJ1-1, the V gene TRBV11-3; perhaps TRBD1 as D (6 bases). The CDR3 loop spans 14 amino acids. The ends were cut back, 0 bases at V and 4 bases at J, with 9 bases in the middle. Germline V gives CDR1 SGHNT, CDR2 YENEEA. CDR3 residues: CASSLEGAGTEAFF. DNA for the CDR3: TGTGCCAGCAGCTTAGAGGGGGCCGGCACTGAAGCTTTCTTT.

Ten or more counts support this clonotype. The CDR3 loop reads CASRPRGSGANVLTF. The CDR3 bases are TGTGCCAGTAGACCTAGGGGGTCTGGGGCCAACGTCCTGACTTTC. This chain links TRBV27 with TRBJ2-6, with D tentatively TRBD1 (6 bases). V was trimmed by 9 bases and J by 1 base, leaving 13 bases between them. Germline CDR1 reads MNHEY; CDR2 reads SMNVEV (reference sequence). The CDR3 sequence is 15 residues long.

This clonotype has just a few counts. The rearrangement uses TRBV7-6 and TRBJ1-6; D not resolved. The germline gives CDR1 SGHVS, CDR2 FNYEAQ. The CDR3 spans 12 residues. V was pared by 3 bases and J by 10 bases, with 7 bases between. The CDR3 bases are TGTGCCAGCAGCTTTTTAAGGTCACCCCTCCACTTT. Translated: CASSFLRSPLHF.

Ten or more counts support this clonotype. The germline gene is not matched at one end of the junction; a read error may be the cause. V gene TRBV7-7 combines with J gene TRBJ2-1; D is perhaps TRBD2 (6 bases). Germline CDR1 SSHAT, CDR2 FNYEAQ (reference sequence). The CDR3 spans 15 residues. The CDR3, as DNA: TGTGCTAGCAGCTTAGGGCGGGGCCCAATGGATGAGCAGTTCTTC. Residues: CASSLGRGPMDEQFF.

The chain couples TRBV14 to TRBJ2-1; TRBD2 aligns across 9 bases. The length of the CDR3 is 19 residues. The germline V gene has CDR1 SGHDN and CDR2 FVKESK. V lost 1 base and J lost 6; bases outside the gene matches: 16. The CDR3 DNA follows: TGTGCCAGCAGCCAAGTTTGGGCCAGCGGGAGGATGCTCGTCAATGAGCAGTTCTTC. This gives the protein CASSQVWASGRMLVNEQFF.

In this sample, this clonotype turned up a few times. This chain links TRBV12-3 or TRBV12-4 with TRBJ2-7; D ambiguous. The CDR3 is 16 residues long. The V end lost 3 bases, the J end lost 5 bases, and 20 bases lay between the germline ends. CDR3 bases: TGTGCCAGCAGTTTTAACCGGGCATCCGAAATCCACGAGCAGTACTTC. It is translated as CASSFNRASEIHEQYF.

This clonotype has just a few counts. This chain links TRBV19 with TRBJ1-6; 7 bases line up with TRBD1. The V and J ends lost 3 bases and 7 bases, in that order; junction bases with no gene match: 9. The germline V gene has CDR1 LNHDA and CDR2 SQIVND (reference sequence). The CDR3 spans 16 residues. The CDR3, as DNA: TGTGCCAGTAGTATTTTCGCAGGGGGGCAGAATTCACCCCTCCACTTT. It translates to CASSIFAGGQNSPLHF.

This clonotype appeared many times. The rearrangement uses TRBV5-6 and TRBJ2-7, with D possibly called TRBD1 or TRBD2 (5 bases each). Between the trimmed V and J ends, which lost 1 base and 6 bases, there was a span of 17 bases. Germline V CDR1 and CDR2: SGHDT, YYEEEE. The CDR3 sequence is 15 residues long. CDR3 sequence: CASSLYTGTQGEQYF. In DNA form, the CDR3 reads TGTGCCAGCAGCTTGTATACCGGGACCCAGGGCGAGCAGTACTTC.

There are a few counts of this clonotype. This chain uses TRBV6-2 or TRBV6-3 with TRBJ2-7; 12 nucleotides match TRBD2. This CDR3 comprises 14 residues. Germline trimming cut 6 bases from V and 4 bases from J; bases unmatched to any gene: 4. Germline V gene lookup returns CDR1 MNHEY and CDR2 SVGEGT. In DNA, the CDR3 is TGTGCCAGCAGGATGACTAGCGGGAGATACGAGCAGTACTTC. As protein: CASRMTSGRYEQYF.

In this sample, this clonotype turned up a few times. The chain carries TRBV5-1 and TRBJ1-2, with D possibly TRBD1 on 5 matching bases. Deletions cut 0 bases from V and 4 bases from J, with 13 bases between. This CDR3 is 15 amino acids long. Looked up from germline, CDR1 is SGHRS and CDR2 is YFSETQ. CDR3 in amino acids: CASSLDHPRGYGYTF. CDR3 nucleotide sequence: TGCGCCAGCAGCTTGGACCATCCTAGGGGCTATGGCTACACCTTC.

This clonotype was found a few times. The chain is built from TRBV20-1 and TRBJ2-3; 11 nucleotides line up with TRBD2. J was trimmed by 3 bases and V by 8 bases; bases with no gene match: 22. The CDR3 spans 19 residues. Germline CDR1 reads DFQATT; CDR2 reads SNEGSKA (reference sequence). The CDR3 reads CSTSSGLAGLKVGTDTQYF. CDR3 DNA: TGCAGTACCTCTTCAGGACTAGCGGGCCTGAAGGTGGGAACAGATACGCAGTATTTT.

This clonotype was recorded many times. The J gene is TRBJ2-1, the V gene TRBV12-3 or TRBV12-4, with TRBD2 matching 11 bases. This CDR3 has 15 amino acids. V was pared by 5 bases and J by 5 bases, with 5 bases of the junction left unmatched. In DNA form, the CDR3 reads TGTGCCAGCAGTCTAAGACTAGCGGGGAACAATGAGCAGTTCTTC. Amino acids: CASSLRLAGNNEQFF.

The CDR3 DNA reads as TGTGCCAGCTCACCGAGGACTAGCGGGAAATCTGTCAATGAGCAGTTCTTC. Protein: CASSPRTSGKSVNEQFF. This chain links TRBV18 with TRBJ2-1; TRBD2 matches at 12 bases. The CDR3 loop spans 17 amino acids. In germline, CDR1 is KGHSH, CDR2 LQKENI. The junction had 9 bases not matched to a gene; V was cut back by 3 bases and J by 6 bases.

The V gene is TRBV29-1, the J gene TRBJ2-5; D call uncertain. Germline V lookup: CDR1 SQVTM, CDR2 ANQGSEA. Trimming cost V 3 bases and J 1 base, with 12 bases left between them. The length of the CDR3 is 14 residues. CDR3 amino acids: CSVEPRTVQETQYF. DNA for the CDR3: TGCAGCGTTGAGCCCCGGACGGTCCAAGAGACCCAGTACTTC.

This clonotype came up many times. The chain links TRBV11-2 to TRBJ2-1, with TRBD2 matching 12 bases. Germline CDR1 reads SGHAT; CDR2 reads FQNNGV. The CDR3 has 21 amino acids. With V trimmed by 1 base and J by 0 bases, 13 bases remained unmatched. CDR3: CASSLVWLAGGRVLSYNEQFF. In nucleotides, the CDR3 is TGTGCCAGCAGCTTAGTTTGGCTAGCGGGAGGGCGGGTCCTCTCCTACAATGAGCAGTTCTTC.

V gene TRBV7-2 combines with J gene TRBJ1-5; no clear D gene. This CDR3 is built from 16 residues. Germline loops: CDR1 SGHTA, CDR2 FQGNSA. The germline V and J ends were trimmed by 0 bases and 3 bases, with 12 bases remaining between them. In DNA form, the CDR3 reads TGTGCCAGCAGCTTAGCCGGGCGCGGGGTCAATCAGCCCCAGCATTTT. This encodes CASSLAGRGVNQPQHF.